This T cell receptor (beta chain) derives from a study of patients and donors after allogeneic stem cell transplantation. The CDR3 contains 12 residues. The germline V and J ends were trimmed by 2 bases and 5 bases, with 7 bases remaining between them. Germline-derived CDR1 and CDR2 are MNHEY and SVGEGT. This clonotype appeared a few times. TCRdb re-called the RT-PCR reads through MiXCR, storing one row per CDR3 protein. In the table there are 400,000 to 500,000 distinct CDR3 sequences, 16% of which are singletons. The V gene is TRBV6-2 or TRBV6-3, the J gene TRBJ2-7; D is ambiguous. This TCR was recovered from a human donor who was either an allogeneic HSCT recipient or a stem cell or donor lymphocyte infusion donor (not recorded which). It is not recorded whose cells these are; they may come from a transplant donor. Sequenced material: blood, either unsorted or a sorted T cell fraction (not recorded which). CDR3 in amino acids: CASSYPLHEQYF. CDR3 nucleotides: TGTGCCAGCAGTTACCCCTTACACGAGCAGTACTTC.